One T cell receptor beta chain is described in this entry. Its specificity is unknown. These data originate in a study of cytomegalovirus exposure and HLA in healthy donors. Study-wide context: Of the donors genotyped, some 400 in all, 75% to 90% fell in the Caucasian-associated ancestry cluster.

PCR employed 60 Vbeta and 13 Jbeta primers. Measured with immunoSEQ multiplex PCR; TCRdb has only the in-frame clones, and not every one. This sample carries about 120,000 clones, around four fifths of them seen once, and the ten largest clones take 20%. Whole-study findings and limits: Earlier results showed most TCR beta V segments being productive about 87% or about 30% of the time.

Trimming took off 1 base at V and 3 bases at J, with 10 bases between the two ends. Germline loops: CDR1 SGHRS, CDR2 YFSETQ. This CDR3 is built from 15 residues. This chain joins TRBV5-1 and TRBJ2-2, with D perhaps matching TRBD2 (6 bases). Sequenced: PBMCs. The TCR sequence derives from a man aged 18 to 35 in good health and CMV-seropositive. The CDR3 sequence is CASSLLGLDTGELFF. CDR3 sequence (DNA): TGCGCCAGCAGCTTGCTGGGACTTGACACCGGGGAGCTGTTTTTT.